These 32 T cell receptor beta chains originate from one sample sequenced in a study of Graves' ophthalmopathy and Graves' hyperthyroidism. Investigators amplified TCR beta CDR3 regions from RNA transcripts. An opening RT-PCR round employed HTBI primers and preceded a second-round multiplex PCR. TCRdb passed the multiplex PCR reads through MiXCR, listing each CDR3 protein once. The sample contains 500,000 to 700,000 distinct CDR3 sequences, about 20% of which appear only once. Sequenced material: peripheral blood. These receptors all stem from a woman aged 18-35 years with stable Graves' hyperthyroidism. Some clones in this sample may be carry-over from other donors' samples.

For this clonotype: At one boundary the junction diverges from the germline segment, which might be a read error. This CDR3 reads CASSDRENTETFF. The CDR3 nucleotides are TGTGCCAGCAGCGACAGGGAGAACACTGAAACTTTCTTT. V is TRBV6-2 or TRBV6-3 and J is TRBJ1-1, with TRBD1 identical over 7 bases. Looked up from germline, CDR1 is MNHEY and CDR2 is SVGEGT. The CDR3 covers 13 residues.

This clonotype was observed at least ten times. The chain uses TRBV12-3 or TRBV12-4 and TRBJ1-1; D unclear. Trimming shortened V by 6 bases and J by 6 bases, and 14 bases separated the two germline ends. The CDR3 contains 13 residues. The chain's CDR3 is CASSPAFRAEAFF. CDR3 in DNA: TGTGCCAGCAGCCCAGCTTTTAGGGCTGAAGCTTTCTTT.

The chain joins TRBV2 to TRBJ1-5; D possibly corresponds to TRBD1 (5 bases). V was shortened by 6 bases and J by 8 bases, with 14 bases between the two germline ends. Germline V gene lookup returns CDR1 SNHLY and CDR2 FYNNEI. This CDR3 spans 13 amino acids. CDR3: CASRGTPPEPQHF. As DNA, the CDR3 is TGTGCCAGCAGGGGGACGCCGCCTGAGCCCCAGCATTTT.

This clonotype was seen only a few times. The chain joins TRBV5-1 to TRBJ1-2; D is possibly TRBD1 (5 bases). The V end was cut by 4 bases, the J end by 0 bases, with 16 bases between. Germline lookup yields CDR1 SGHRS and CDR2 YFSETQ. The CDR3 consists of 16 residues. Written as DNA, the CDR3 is TGCGCCAGCAGCAGGGAGGGGCCCAACTCTAACTATGGCTACACCTTC. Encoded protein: CASSREGPNSNYGYTF.

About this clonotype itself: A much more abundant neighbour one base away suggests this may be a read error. CDR3 DNA sequence: TGTGGCACCTCGGGTCACAGTAACACCGGGGAGCTGTTTTTT. Translating it yields CGTSGHSNTGELFF. The chain combines TRBV2 with TRBJ2-2; D is uncertain. CDR1 and CDR2 (germline): SNHLY, FYNNEI. This CDR3 is 14 amino acids long.

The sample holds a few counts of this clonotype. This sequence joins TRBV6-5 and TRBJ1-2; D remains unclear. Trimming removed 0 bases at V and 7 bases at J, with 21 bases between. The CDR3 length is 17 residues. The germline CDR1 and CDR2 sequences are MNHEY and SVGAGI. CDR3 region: CASSYSFSQIPLRGYTF. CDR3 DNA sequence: TGTGCCAGCAGTTACTCTTTCTCCCAAATTCCACTGCGTGGCTACACCTTC.

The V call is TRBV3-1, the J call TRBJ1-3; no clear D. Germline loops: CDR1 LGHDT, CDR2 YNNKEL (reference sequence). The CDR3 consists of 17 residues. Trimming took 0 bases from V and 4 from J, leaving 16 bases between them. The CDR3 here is CASSQDVRAGGGNTIYF. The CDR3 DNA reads TGTGCCAGCAGCCAAGATGTGCGGGCAGGAGGAGGAAACACCATATATTTT. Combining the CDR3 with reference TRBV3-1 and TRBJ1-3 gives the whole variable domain DTAVSQTPKYLVTQMGNDKSIKCEQNLGHDTMYWYKQDSKKFLKIMFSYNNKELIINETVPNRFSPKSPDKAHLNLHINSLELGDSAVYFCASSQDVRAGGGNTIYFGEGSWLTVV.

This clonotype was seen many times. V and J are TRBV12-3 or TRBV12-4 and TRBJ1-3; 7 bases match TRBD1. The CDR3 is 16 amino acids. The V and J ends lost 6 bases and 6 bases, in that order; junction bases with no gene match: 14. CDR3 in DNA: TGTGCCAGCAGCACAAATGCCGGGACAGCCGCAAACACCATATATTTT. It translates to CASSTNAGTAANTIYF.

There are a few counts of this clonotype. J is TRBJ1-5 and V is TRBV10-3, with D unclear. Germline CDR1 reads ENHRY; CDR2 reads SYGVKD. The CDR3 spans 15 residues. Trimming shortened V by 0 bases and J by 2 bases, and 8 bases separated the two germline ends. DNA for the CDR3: TGTGCCATCAGTGAGTCGAAGGGTGGCAATCAGCCCCAGCATTTT. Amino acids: CAISESKGGNQPQHF.

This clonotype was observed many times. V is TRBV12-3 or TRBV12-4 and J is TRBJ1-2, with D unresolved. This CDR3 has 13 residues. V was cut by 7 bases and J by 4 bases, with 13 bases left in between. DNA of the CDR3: TGTGCCAGCACCATTACGGGCGGCTATGGCTACACCTTC. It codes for CASTITGGYGYTF.

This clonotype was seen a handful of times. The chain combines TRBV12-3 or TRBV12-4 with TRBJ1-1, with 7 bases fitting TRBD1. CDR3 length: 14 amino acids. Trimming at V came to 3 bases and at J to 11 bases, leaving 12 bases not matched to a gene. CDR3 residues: CASSFDYQGVRAFF. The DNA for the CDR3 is TGTGCCAGCAGTTTCGACTATCAGGGGGTCCGGGCTTTCTTT.

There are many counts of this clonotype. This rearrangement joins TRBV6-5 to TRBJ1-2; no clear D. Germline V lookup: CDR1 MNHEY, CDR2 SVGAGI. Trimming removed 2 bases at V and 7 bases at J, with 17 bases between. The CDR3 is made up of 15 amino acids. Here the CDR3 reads CASSYRQVDRGGYTF. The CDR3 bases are TGTGCCAGCAGTTACAGGCAGGTGGATCGTGGTGGCTACACCTTC.

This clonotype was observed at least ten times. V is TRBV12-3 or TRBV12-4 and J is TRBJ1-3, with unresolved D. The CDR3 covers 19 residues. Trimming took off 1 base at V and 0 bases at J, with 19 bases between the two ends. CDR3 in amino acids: CASSLGSGLGGSSGNTIYF. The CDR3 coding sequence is TGTGCCAGCAGTTTAGGTTCTGGATTAGGCGGCAGCTCTGGAAACACCATATATTTT.

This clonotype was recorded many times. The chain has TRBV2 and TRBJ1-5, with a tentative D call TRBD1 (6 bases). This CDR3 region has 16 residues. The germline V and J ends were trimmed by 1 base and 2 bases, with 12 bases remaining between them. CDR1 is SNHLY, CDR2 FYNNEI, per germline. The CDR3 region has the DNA TGTGCCAGCAGTGAAGGACAGGTTTTGGGCAATCAGCCCCAGCATTTT. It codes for CASSEGQVLGNQPQHF.

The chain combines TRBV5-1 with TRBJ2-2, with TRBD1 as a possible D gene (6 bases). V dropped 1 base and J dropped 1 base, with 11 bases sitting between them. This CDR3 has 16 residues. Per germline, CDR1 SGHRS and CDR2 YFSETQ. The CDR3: CASSLTRGRNTGELFF. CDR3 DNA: TGCGCCAGCAGCTTGACAAGGGGGAGGAACACCGGGGAGCTGTTTTTT. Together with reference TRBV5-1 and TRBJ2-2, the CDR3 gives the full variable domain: KAGVTQTPRYLIKTRGQQVTLSCSPISGHRSVSWYQQTPGQGLQFLFEYFSETQRNKGNFPGRFSGRQFSNSRSEMNVSTLELGDSALYLCASSLTRGRNTGELFFGEGSRLTVL.

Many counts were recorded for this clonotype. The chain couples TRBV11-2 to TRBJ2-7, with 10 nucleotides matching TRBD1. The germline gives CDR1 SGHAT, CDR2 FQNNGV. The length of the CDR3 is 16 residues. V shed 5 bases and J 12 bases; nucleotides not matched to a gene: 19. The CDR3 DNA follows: TGTGCCAGCAGCCGAGACCCGGGACAGGGGTATACTCAGCGGTACTTC. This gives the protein CASSRDPGQGYTQRYF.

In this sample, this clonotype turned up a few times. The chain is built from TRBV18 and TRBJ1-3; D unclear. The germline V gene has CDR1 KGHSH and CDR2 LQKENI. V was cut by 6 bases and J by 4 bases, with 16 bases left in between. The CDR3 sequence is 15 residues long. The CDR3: CASSQSPAEGNTIYF. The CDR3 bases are TGTGCCAGCTCGCAATCCCCAGCGGAGGGAAACACCATATATTTT.

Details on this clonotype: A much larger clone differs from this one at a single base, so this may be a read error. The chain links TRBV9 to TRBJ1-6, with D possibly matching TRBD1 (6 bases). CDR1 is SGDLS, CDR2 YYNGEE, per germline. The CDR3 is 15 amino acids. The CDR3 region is CASSEGGGFNSHLHF. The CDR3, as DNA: TGTGCCAGCAGCGAGGGCGGGGGCTTTAATTCACACCTCCACTTT.

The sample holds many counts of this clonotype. In nucleotides, the CDR3 is TGTGCCACCTCAGACAGGGGCTACGAGCAGTACTTC. Protein product: CATSDRGYEQYF. The chain is built from TRBV6-5 and TRBJ2-7; TRBD1 matches at 8 bases. The CDR3 sequence is 12 residues long. V was pared by 10 bases and J by 3 bases, with 5 bases of the junction left unmatched. CDR1 is MNHEY and CDR2 is SVGAGI in the germline V gene.

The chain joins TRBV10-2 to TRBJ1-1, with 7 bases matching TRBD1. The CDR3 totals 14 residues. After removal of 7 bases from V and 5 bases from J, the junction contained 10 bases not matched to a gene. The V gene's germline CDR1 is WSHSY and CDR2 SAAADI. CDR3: CASKLQGSLTEAFF. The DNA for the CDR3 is TGCGCCAGCAAACTACAGGGGAGTTTAACTGAAGCTTTCTTT.

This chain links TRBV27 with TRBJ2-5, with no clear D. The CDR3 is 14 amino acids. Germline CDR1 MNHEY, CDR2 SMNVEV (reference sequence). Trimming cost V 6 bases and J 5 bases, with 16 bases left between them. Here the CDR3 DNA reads TGTGCCAGCAGCGCACGCAGTTTTGAGGAGACCCAGTACTTC. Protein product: CASSARSFEETQYF.

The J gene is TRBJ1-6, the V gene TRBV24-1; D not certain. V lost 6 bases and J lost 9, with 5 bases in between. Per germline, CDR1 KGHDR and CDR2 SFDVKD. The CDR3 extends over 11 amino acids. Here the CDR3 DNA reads TGTGCCACCAGTACGGGTTCACCCCTCCACTTT. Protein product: CATSTGSPLHF.

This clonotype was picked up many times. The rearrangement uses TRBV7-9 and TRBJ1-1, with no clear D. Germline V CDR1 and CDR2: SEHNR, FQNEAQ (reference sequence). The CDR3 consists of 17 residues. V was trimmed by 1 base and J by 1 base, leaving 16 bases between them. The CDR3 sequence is CASSLEITGLWNTEAFF. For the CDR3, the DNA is TGTGCCAGCAGCTTAGAAATCACGGGGTTATGGAACACTGAAGCTTTCTTT. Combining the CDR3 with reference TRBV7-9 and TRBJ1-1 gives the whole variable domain DTGVSQNPRHKITKRGQNVTFRCDPISEHNRLYWYRQTLGQGPEFLTYFQNEAQLEKSRLLSDRFSAERPKGSFSTLEIQRTEQGDSAMYLCASSLEITGLWNTEAFFGQGTRLTVV.

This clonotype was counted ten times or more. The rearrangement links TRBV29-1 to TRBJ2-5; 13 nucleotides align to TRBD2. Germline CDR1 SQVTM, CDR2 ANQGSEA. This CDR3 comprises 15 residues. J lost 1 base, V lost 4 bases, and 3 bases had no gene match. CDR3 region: CSVAGTSGTQETQYF. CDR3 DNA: TGCAGCGTTGCCGGGACTAGCGGGACCCAAGAGACCCAGTACTTC.

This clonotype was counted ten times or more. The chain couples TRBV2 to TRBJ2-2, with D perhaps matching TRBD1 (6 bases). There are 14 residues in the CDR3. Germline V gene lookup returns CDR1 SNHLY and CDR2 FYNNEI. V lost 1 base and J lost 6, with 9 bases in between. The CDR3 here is CASSEGRGSGELFF. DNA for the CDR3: TGTGCCAGCAGTGAAGGCAGGGGTTCCGGGGAGCTGTTTTTT.

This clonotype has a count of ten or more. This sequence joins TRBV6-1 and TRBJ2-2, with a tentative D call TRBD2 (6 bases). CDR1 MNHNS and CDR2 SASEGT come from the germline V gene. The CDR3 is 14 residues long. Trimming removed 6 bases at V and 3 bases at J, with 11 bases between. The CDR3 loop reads CASRRRADTGELFF. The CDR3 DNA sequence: TGTGCCAGCAGACGGAGGGCGGACACCGGGGAGCTGTTTTTT.

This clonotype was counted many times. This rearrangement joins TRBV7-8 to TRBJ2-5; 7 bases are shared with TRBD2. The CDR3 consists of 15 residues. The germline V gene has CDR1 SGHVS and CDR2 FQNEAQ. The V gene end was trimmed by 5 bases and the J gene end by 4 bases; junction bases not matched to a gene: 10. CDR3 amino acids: CASSTILATAETQYF. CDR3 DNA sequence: TGTGCCAGCAGCACAATACTAGCGACGGCAGAGACCCAGTACTTC.

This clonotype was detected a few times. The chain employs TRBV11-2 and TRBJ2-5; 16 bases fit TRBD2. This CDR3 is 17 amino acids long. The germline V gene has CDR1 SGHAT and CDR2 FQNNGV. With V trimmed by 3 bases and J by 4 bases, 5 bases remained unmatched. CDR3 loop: CASSLGTSGGARETQYF. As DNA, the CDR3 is TGTGCCAGCAGCTTGGGGACTAGCGGGGGGGCCCGAGAGACCCAGTACTTC. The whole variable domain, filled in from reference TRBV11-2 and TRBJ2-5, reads EAGVAQSPRYKIIEKRQSVAFWCNPISGHATLYWYQQILGQGPKLLIQFQNNGVVDDSQLPKDRFSAERLKGVDSTLKIQPAKLEDSAVYLCASSLGTSGGARETQYFGPGTRLLVL.

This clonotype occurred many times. The CDR3 DNA sequence: TGTGCCAGCAGCTCCCAGAACACTGAAGCTTTCTTT. It translates to CASSSQNTEAFF. The genes are TRBV7-2 and TRBJ1-1; D not resolved. V was trimmed by 4 bases and J by 1 base, leaving 4 bases between them. The CDR3 spans 12 residues. The germline V gene has CDR1 SGHTA and CDR2 FQGNSA.

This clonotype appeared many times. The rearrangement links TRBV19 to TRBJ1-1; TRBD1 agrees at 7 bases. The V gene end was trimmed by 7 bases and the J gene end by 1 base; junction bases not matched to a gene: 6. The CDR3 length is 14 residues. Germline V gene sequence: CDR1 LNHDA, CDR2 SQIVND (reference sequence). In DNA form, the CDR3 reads TGTGCCAGTAAGACCGGGACAGAGAACACTGAAGCTTTCTTT. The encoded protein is CASKTGTENTEAFF. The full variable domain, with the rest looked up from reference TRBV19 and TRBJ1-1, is DGGITQSPKYLFRKEGQNVTLSCEQNLNHDAMYWYRQDPGQGLRLIYYSQIVNDFQKGDIAEGYSVSREKKESFPLTVTSAQKNPTAFYLCASKTGTENTEAFFGQGTRLTVV.

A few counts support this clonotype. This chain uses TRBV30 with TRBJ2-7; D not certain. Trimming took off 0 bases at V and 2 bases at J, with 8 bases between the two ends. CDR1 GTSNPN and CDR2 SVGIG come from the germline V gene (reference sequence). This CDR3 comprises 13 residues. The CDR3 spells CAWSVTPAYEQYF. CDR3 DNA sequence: TGTGCCTGGAGTGTAACTCCTGCCTACGAGCAGTACTTC.

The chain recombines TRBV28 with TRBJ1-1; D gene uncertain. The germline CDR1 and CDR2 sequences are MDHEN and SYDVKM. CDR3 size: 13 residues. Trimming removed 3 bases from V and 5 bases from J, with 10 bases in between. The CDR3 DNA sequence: TGTGCCAGCAGTTTCTTAGTCAAAACTGAAGCTTTCTTT. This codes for CASSFLVKTEAFF.